The present entry profiles one TCR beta chain with its context. Sequencing was performed with immunoSEQ multiplex PCR; in TCRdb, only in-frame clones are kept and a portion is missing. Among around 480,000 clones listed, over 60% were seen once. This sample was included in a study of shared clonotypes between healthy human individuals. Trimming cost V 4 bases and J 0 bases, with 10 bases left between them. The germline CDR1 and CDR2 sequences are LNHDA and SQIVND (reference sequence). This CDR3 has 14 amino acids. The chain is built from TRBV19 and TRBJ2-7; perhaps TRBD2 as D (6 bases). Sequenced: PBMCs. The source of this sequence is a woman aged 40 to 50 in good health. Some clones in this sample may be carry-over from other donors' samples. CDR3 DNA: TGTGCCAGTAGTAGCCAGGGACTCTCCTACGAGCAGTACTTC. The encoded protein is CASSSQGLSYEQYF.